This T cell receptor (beta chain) was identified during a study of blood T cells in healthy people across ages. The authors ran a second PCR of about 7 to 12 cycles using a sample-barcoded 5' primer and a J-beta primer mix. All cDNA molecules were each tagged by a template-switch adaptor with 12 random nucleotides. TCRdb reprocessed the 5' RACE reads with MiXCR, giving one entry per CDR3 protein. The sample contains over a million distinct CDR3 sequences, about 45% of which appear only once. Every sample had a minimum of 6.5 million PBMCs isolated. With each sample, at least 5 micrograms of total RNA were extracted. Study-level results: Researchers deemed the diversity estimates from one million T cells underestimates.

The length of the CDR3 is 19 residues. CDR1 and CDR2 from the germline V gene are MGHDK and SYGVNS. Trimming removed 3 bases from V and 0 bases from J; junction bases left unmatched: 12. Only a few counts were recorded for this clonotype. What it binds is unknown. Sequencing used blood. The receptor comes from a woman aged 18-29 years in good health. This sequence joins TRBV25-1 and TRBJ2-4; 9 bases fit TRBD2. CDR3 sequence (DNA): TGTGCCAGCAGTGATGGTACTAGCGGGCAACCACTAGCCAAAAACATTCAGTACTTC. Its translation: CASSDGTSGQPLAKNIQYF.